This T cell receptor (beta chain) was sequenced during a study of blood T cell repertoires in COVID-19. Per the original data handling: Amplified reference gene primers provided the basis for estimating nucleated cell counts. Method: immunoSEQ multiplex PCR; TCRdb's copy keeps in-frame clones and lacks some. V and J calls and clone size are those listed in that table; D and trimming were worked out from the DNA. Seen here are about 260,000 clones, around four fifths observed once, and the top ten hold under 5%. This CDR3 spans 14 amino acids. CDR1 SGHNT and CDR2 YYREEE come from the germline V gene (reference sequence). With 4 bases removed from V and 7 bases from J, the gap between germline ends came to 17 bases.

The TCR comes from a man aged 30-40 years with acute COVID-19. Sequencing was done on a sample of PBMCs or T cells enriched from blood (not recorded which). This chain uses TRBV5-4 with TRBJ1-1; D gene uncertain. The CDR3 is CASSRQGQIGEAFF. The CDR3 DNA reads TGTGCCAGCAGCCGACAAGGTCAAATCGGTGAAGCTTTCTTT.